The 27 T cell receptor beta chains below all came from one sample that was sequenced in a study of technical replicates of blood from a few donors. Assay: immunoSEQ multiplex PCR; the TCRdb copy retains only in-frame clones and omits some. The table lists under 95,000 clones, over 90% of them singletons. The sample taken for sequencing was T cells isolated from PBMCs. The receptors here all came from a human donor in good health.

V is TRBV6-5 and J is TRBJ1-5; D is unclear. Trimming left V 5 bases short and J 7 bases short, with 18 bases between. The germline gives CDR1 MNHEY, CDR2 SVGAGI. The CDR3 totals 15 residues. CDR3 protein: CASSRSSVHSQPQHF. The CDR3 DNA is TGTGCCAGCAGTCGCTCTTCGGTCCATTCCCAGCCCCAGCATTTT.

The gene calls are TRBV4-1 and TRBJ2-5, with TRBD2 matching 10 bases. J gave up 5 bases and V 0 bases, and 9 bases lay outside the gene matches. Germline CDR1 is MGHRA and CDR2 is YSYEKL. The CDR3 spans 17 residues. Written as DNA, the CDR3 is TGCGCCAGCAGCCAAGATAGTGAGCGGGAGGGCCGGGAGACCCAGTACTTC. This codes for CASSQDSEREGRETQYF.

The J gene is TRBJ1-2, the V gene TRBV10-3; D is ambiguous. Germline assignment: CDR1 ENHRY and CDR2 SYGVKD. The CDR3 has 12 residues. The V end was cut by 3 bases, the J end by 4 bases, with 6 bases between. The CDR3 sequence: CAISDPRYGYTF. DNA for the CDR3: TGTGCCATCAGTGACCCGCGCTATGGCTACACCTTC.

This clone was observed a handful of times. CDR3 coding DNA: TGTGCCAGCAGCTGGGACAGGGTCCTCACTGAAGCTTTCTTT. As protein: CASSWDRVLTEAFF. The chain uses TRBV7-2 and TRBJ1-1; 9 nucleotides align to TRBD1. V shed 4 bases and J 4 bases; nucleotides not matched to a gene: 4. CDR1 is SGHTA, CDR2 FQGNSA, per germline. The CDR3 length is 14 residues.

The CDR3 sequence is CASSISSGGRYEQYF. In DNA, the CDR3 is TGTGCCAGTAGTATCAGTAGCGGGGGGAGGTACGAGCAGTACTTC. The chain carries TRBV19 and TRBJ2-7; TRBD2 matches at 10 bases. Trimming at V came to 3 bases and at J to 4 bases, leaving 6 bases not matched to a gene. The CDR3 is 15 amino acids. From germline, CDR1 is LNHDA and CDR2 SQIVND (reference sequence).

This clone was detected only once. CDR3 DNA sequence: TGCGCCAGCAGCTCCGTGCAGGGGCGACAAGAGACCCAGTACTTC. Translating gives CASSSVQGRQETQYF. The J gene is TRBJ2-5, the V gene TRBV5-1; tentatively, D is TRBD1 (6 bases). The CDR3 consists of 15 residues. CDR1 and CDR2 (germline): SGHRS, YFSETQ. V was clipped by 3 bases and J by 2 bases, with 14 bases between them.

This chain uses TRBV7-3 with TRBJ2-2, with 11 bases fitting TRBD2. CDR3 length: 18 residues. CDR1 and CDR2 from the germline V gene are SGHTA and FQGTGA. V lost 4 bases and J lost 4; bases outside the gene matches: 11. The CDR3 spells CASSYGTSGPELTGELFF. CDR3 DNA: TGTGCCAGCAGCTACGGGACTAGCGGTCCCGAGCTCACCGGGGAGCTGTTTTTT. Full variable domain (missing parts from reference TRBV7-3 and TRBJ2-2): GAGVSQTPSNKVTEKGKYVELRCDPISGHTALYWYRQSLGQGPEFLIYFQGTGAADDSGLPNDRFFAVRPEGSVSTLKIQRTERGDSAVYLCASSYGTSGPELTGELFFGEGSRLTVL.

The chain has TRBV27 and TRBJ1-5; 7 positions match TRBD1. There are 16 residues in the CDR3. V dropped 1 base and J dropped 3; count of bases not matched to a gene: 6. CDR1 and CDR2 from the germline V gene are MNHEY and SMNVEV (reference sequence). The CDR3 here is CASSLFGTANNQPQHF. The CDR3 nucleotides read TGTGCCAGCAGTTTATTTGGGACAGCTAACAATCAGCCCCAGCATTTT.

V usage is TRBV6-5 and J usage is TRBJ1-2, with 7 bases fitting TRBD1. Trimming removed 2 bases from V and 7 bases from J; junction bases left unmatched: 7. The germline gives CDR1 MNHEY, CDR2 SVGAGI. This CDR3 spans 14 amino acids. The CDR3 region is CASSYEGGVRGYTF. The CDR3 DNA sequence: TGTGCCAGCAGTTACGAAGGGGGCGTTCGTGGCTACACCTTC.

The rearrangement joins TRBV6-1 to TRBJ2-7, with TRBD1 identical over 7 bases. The CDR3 length is 15 residues. V trimming: 4 bases; J trimming: 3 bases; junction bases outside the gene matches: 9. Germline V CDR1 and CDR2: MNHNS, SASEGT. The CDR3 DNA is TGTGCCAGCAGTGCATCCGGGACAGCCCTCTACGAGCAGTACTTC. Translation gives CASSASGTALYEQYF.

This clone was detected only once. Other DNA sequences within the sample encode an identical CDR3. The chain carries TRBV29-1 and TRBJ2-5; D is perhaps TRBD1 (6 bases). Germline V gene lookup returns CDR1 SQVTM and CDR2 ANQGSEA. The CDR3 is made up of 12 amino acids. V lost 4 bases, J lost 5 bases, and 11 bases lay in between. The chain's CDR3 is CSVAGVGETQYF. The CDR3 DNA reads TGCAGCGTTGCAGGGGTTGGCGAGACCCAGTACTTC.

The chain is built from TRBV2 and TRBJ2-1, with a possible D match to TRBD1 (5 bases). Germline V gene lookup returns CDR1 SNHLY and CDR2 FYNNEI. This CDR3 region has 14 residues. Trimming removed 7 bases at V and 4 bases at J, with 14 bases between. CDR3 protein: CASMEGVRYNEQFF. CDR3 coding DNA: TGTGCCAGCATGGAAGGGGTCAGATACAATGAGCAGTTCTTC. The full variable domain, rest sourced from reference TRBV2 and TRBJ2-1, is EPEVTQTPSHQVTQMGQEVILRCVPISNHLYFYWYRQILGQKVEFLVSFYNNEISEKSEIFDDQFSVERPDGSNFTLKIRSTKLEDSAMYFCASMEGVRYNEQFFGPGTRLTVL.

The chain recombines TRBV15 with TRBJ2-7; 9 positions agree with TRBD1. J gave up 3 bases and V 5 bases, and 8 bases lay outside the gene matches. CDR1 and CDR2 from the germline V gene are LNHNV and YYDKDF (reference sequence). The CDR3 is 15 amino acids. The CDR3 loop reads CATSPDPDRGYEQYF. CDR3 coding DNA: TGTGCCACCAGCCCAGACCCGGACAGGGGCTACGAGCAGTACTTC.

The V and J genes are TRBV27 and TRBJ1-3, with TRBD1 as a possible D gene (6 bases). CDR1 is MNHEY, CDR2 SMNVEV, per germline (reference sequence). Trimming removed 4 bases from V and 4 bases from J, with 11 bases in between. CDR3 length equals 14 residues. CDR3: CASSSRGDGNTIYF. The CDR3, as DNA: TGTGCCAGCAGTTCCAGGGGAGACGGAAACACCATATATTTT.

The chain recombines TRBV30 with TRBJ1-3; D may be TRBD1 (5 bases). The germline V and J ends were trimmed by 4 bases and 0 bases, with 10 bases remaining between them. The CDR3 totals 14 residues. Germline V gene sequence: CDR1 GTSNPN, CDR2 SVGIG (reference sequence). CDR3 nucleotides: TGTGCCTGGACTCAGGGATCCTCTGGAAACACCATATATTTT. Protein product: CAWTQGSSGNTIYF.

CDR3 protein: CSVGFGVRGATYEQYF. DNA for the CDR3: TGCAGCGTGGGCTTTGGGGTACGGGGGGCCACCTACGAGCAGTACTTC. V is TRBV29-1 and J is TRBJ2-7; D perhaps matches TRBD2 (7 bases). CDR1 SQVTM and CDR2 ANQGSEA come from the germline V gene. Between the trimmed V and J ends, which lost 6 bases and 2 bases, there was a span of 23 bases. The CDR3 spans 16 residues.

A single count supports this clone. V gene TRBV28 combines with J gene TRBJ2-5; TRBD2 is a possible D gene (5 bases). V lost 3 bases and J 5 bases, leaving 16 bases between the germline ends. CDR3 length: 15 amino acids. In germline, CDR1 is MDHEN, CDR2 SYDVKM. CDR3 residues: CASSLGEKGRETQYF. The CDR3 bases are TGTGCCAGCAGTTTGGGAGAGAAGGGTCGGGAGACCCAGTACTTC. The full variable domain, in which reference TRBV28 and TRBJ2-5 provide the parts outside the CDR3, is DVKVTQSSRYLVKRTGEKVFLECVQDMDHENMFWYRQDPGLGLRLIYFSYDVKMKEKGDIPEGYSVSREKKERFSLILESASTNQTSMYLCASSLGEKGRETQYFGPGTRLLVL.

V and J are TRBV6-6 and TRBJ1-2, with 7 bases matching TRBD1. CDR1 and CDR2 (germline): MNHNY, SVGAGI (reference sequence). The CDR3 runs to 11 residues. J gave up 7 bases and V 6 bases, and 2 bases lay outside the gene matches. The CDR3 region has the DNA TGTGCCAGCAGCCACAGGGGTGGCTACACCTTC. Translating gives CASSHRGGYTF.

The rearrangement links TRBV5-1 to TRBJ1-3; 8 nucleotides agree with TRBD1. Germline CDR1 and CDR2: SGHRS and YFSETQ. The CDR3 has 19 residues. Trimming at V came to 4 bases and at J to 0 bases, leaving 15 bases not matched to a gene. CDR3 protein: CASSLLDRGLSGSGNTIYF. The CDR3 bases are TGCGCCAGCAGCCTCTTAGACAGGGGCCTATCTGGCTCTGGAAACACCATATATTTT. Looking up the rest from reference TRBV5-1 and TRBJ1-3 gives the full variable domain: KAGVTQTPRYLIKTRGQQVTLSCSPISGHRSVSWYQQTPGQGLQFLFEYFSETQRNKGNFPGRFSGRQFSNSRSEMNVSTLELGDSALYLCASSLLDRGLSGSGNTIYFGEGSWLTVV.

The J gene is TRBJ2-7, the V gene TRBV2, with D tentatively TRBD2 (7 bases). Trimming pared 7 bases from V and 7 bases from J, leaving 14 bases between. This CDR3 spans 12 amino acids. Per germline, CDR1 SNHLY and CDR2 FYNNEI. The CDR3 loop is CASTGEGTEQYF. DNA for the CDR3: TGTGCCAGCACCGGGGAGGGGACAGAGCAGTACTTC.

The V call is TRBV5-6, the J call TRBJ2-7; D possibly corresponds to TRBD1 (5 bases). This CDR3 has 15 amino acids. Germline V gives CDR1 SGHDT, CDR2 YYEEEE. The V end lost 2 bases, the J end lost 3 bases, and 15 bases lay between the germline ends. The CDR3: CASSLNGATFYEQYF. The CDR3, as DNA: TGTGCCAGCAGCTTAAATGGGGCTACCTTCTACGAGCAGTACTTC.

This chain joins TRBV7-6 and TRBJ2-5; TRBD2 matches 9 bases. Germline trimming cut 4 bases from V and 5 bases from J; bases unmatched to any gene: 8. CDR3 length equals 15 residues. Germline assignment: CDR1 SGHVS and CDR2 FNYEAQ. CDR3 sequence reads: CASSSPAGGLETQYF. For the CDR3, the DNA is TGTGCCAGCAGCTCCCCTGCGGGGGGGCTGGAGACCCAGTACTTC. Based on the CDR3 plus reference TRBV7-6 and TRBJ2-5, the full variable domain is GAGVSQSPRYKVTKRGQDVALRCDPISGHVSLYWYRQALGQGPEFLTYFNYEAQQDKSGLPNDRFSAERPEGSISTLTIQRTEQRDSAMYRCASSSPAGGLETQYFGPGTRLLVL.

V gene TRBV29-1 combines with J gene TRBJ1-1; 10 bases map to TRBD1. Germline V gives CDR1 SQVTM, CDR2 ANQGSEA. CDR3 length: 16 amino acids. Trimming removed 0 bases from V and 3 bases from J; junction bases left unmatched: 7. The CDR3 region is CSVEDGAGTGDTEAFF. CDR3 nucleotide sequence: TGCAGCGTTGAAGACGGCGCCGGGACAGGGGACACTGAAGCTTTCTTT.

The gene calls are TRBV19 and TRBJ1-6; D perhaps matches TRBD1 (6 bases). The CDR3 is 13 residues long. Trimming stripped 3 bases from V and 6 bases from J, with 6 bases between. Germline values: CDR1 LNHDA, CDR2 SQIVND (reference sequence). CDR3 region: CASSMGANSPLHF. The CDR3 DNA sequence: TGTGCCAGTAGTATGGGGGCTAATTCACCCCTCCACTTT.

The chain joins TRBV7-2 to TRBJ2-5; D unclear. Trimming removed 3 bases from V and 5 bases from J, with 13 bases in between. The CDR3 is 14 residues long. The germline V gene has CDR1 SGHTA and CDR2 FQGNSA. CDR3 sequence reads: CASSFTDFLETQYF. CDR3 in DNA: TGTGCCAGCAGCTTTACCGACTTTTTGGAGACCCAGTACTTC. Supplemented by reference TRBV7-2 and TRBJ2-5, the full variable domain reads GAGVSQSPSNKVTEKGKDVELRCDPISGHTALYWYRQSLGQGLEFLIYFQGNSAPDKSGLPSDRFSAERTGGSVSTLTIQRTQQEDSAVYLCASSFTDFLETQYFGPGTRLLVL.

V is TRBV29-1 and J is TRBJ2-1; maybe TRBD1 (5 bases). V dropped 7 bases and J dropped 1 base, with 14 bases sitting between them. The CDR3 contains 14 residues. Germline values: CDR1 SQVTM, CDR2 ANQGSEA. The CDR3 here is CSARGLFSYNEQFF. CDR3 nucleotide sequence: TGCAGCGCTAGGGGTCTATTTTCCTACAATGAGCAGTTCTTC.

V and J are TRBV28 and TRBJ2-1; TRBD2 matches at 9 bases. V trimming: 5 bases; J trimming: 2 bases; junction bases outside the gene matches: 4. The CDR3 covers 15 residues. Germline lookup yields CDR1 MDHEN and CDR2 SYDVKM. The CDR3: CASSPLAGTYNEQFF. The CDR3 DNA is TGTGCCAGCAGTCCACTAGCGGGTACCTACAATGAGCAGTTCTTC.